This TCR beta chain stems from a study of cytomegalovirus exposure and HLA in healthy donors (dated by TCRdb to 2015 to 2018). In the study overall: According to a later analysis, the 100 to 150 validation repertoires were produced on the same platform as the roughly 600 repertoires of the first cohort. Along with the approximately 600-subject first cohort, a separate validation cohort of roughly 110 different subjects was used. High-throughput TCR immunosequencing, statistical association of individual TCRs with disease status, and machine learning were combined to predict cytomegalovirus infection status. The study aimed to test whether signatures of past pathogen exposure could be identified by cataloging public T cell receptors. What the research found in general, with its limitations: The validation cohort had no HLA typing available for a later analysis, so co-occurrence within that cohort was assessed over all 130 or so repertoires. In a later analysis, TCRs clustered in the first cohort were found to also tend to co-occur in the 110 or so validation repertoires, with 94% of cluster scores above 0. While some public TCRs were present in many individuals, most TCR sequences turned up only very rarely across donors. A few of the identified cytomegalovirus-associated TCR beta chains were confirmed in vitro to be specific for cytomegalovirus antigens. Cytomegalovirus status was reported to be diagnosed by the classifier with high specificity and sensitivity in both the original and validation cohorts. The study gave a list of some 150 TCR beta chains associated with cytomegalovirus. According to the authors, the approach could potentially be generalized to other disease states and immunological phenotypes.

Separate from the approximately 690-subject first cohort, the validation cohort of roughly 130 subjects was the group to which the donors belonged. Library preparation was by the immunoSEQ multiplex PCR assay. Per the original workflow: A statistical classification framework was built for diagnosing cytomegalovirus status from the catalog of TCR beta chain sequences. TCRdb mirrors the immuneACCESS table, restricted to in-frame sequences. Some clones are absent from its copies; in checked studies, under half trace to an unresolved V gene, and the reason for the others is unknown. V and J calls and clone size come straight from that table; D and trimming were deduced from the DNA. The sample table records tens of thousands of clones; roughly 90% of these occur just once. About 3.8% of the sample lies in the top ten. V and J are truncated by 1 base and 3 bases respectively, leaving an intervening sequence of 9 bases. The CDR3 spans 15 residues, from the cysteine through the phenylalanine. Solely the CDR3 DNA is kept, with 45 bases framed from the first base. CDR1 and CDR2 were assigned from the germline V gene as SNHLY and FYNNEI.

To note about this clone: Its antigen target is currently unknown. No base-level quality is on record; no much larger clone is a single base apart.

The sequencing sample was made of PBMCs. Recombination linked TRBV2 to TRBJ2-2; no D gene can be assigned with confidence. The sequence was collected from a woman aged 18-35 years in good health and CMV-seropositive. Here the CDR3 is given as CASSEVNTDTGELFF. Here is the DNA: TGTGCCAGCAGTGAAGTCAATACAGACACCGGGGAGCTGTTTTTT. Outside the CDR3, residues come from the reference TRBV2 and TRBJ2-2 proteins, so the full variable domain is: EPEVTQTPSHQVTQMGQEVILRCVPISNHLYFYWYRQILGQKVEFLVSFYNNEISEKSEIFDDQFSVERPDGSNFTLKIRSTKLEDSAMYFCASSEVNTDTGELFFGEGSRLTVL.